Listed below are T cell receptor beta chains from one sample, sequenced in a study of blood T cell repertoires in COVID-19. Produced via immunoSEQ multiplex PCR; TCRdb's table is partial and in-frame only. The data hold about 42,000 clones, with about 85% observed a single time. Sequenced: peripheral blood. The source is a man in his forties or fifties with active COVID-19. Both conserved end residues are part of each CDR3. D genes are given only for firm matches. Only part of the rows carry a size: once, few, many, or a class if the clone is expanded.

>TRBJ2-3|TRBV7-9|NA|NA
TGTGCCAGCAGCTTAGGACAGACTAGCACAGATACGCAGTATTTT
CASSLGQTSTDTQYF
>TRBJ2-1|TRBV7-5|NA|NA
TGTGTCAGAAGCCATTCGACAAACATACAGGGAAAGGGATTCAATGAGCAGTTCTTC
CVRSHSTNIQGKGFNEQFF
>TRBJ2-7|TRBV7-2|NA|NA
TGTGCCAGCAGCTTAATCGTGGGAGGCTACGAGCAGTACTTC
CASSLIVGGYEQYF
>TRBJ1-2|TRBV2|NA|NA
TGTGCCAGCAATCGGGTACCCTCGGGGTATGGCTACACCTTC
CASNRVPSGYGYTF
>TRBJ2-7|TRBV12-3/TRBV12-4|NA|TRBD1
TGTGCCAGCAGCCGAAAGACAGGGGCCGAGCAGTACTTC
CASSRKTGAEQYF
>TRBJ2-3|TRBV7-2|NA|TRBD1
TGTGCCAGCAGCCCCTGGGGGACAGGGGCCCCTGGGCGCACAGATACGCAGTATTTT
CASSPWGTGAPGRTDTQYF
>TRBJ2-7|TRBV28|NA|TRBD1
TGTGCCAGCAGAGCCTCGGTTCGACAGGGAATCTACGAGCAGTACTTC
CASRASVRQGIYEQYF
>TRBJ2-3|TRBV11-1|NA|TRBD1
TGTGCCAGCAGCTTGGACAGGGGGGGGACAGATACGCAGTATTTT
CASSLDRGGTDTQYF
>TRBJ2-7|TRBV4-2|NA|TRBD2
TGTGCCAGCAGCCCGATACTAGCGGGGTTCAACGAGCAGTACTTC
CASSPILAGFNEQYF
>TRBJ2-7|TRBV6-2/TRBV6-3|NA|TRBD1
TGTGCCAGCAGTGGATCCGGGACAGGGAACGAGCAGTACTTC
CASSGSGTGNEQYF
>TRBJ1-5|TRBV19|NA|NA
TGTGCCAGTAGATCTGGCGAGGGGCCCCAGCATTTT
CASRSGEGPQHF
>TRBJ1-1|TRBV6-5|NA|NA
TGTGCCACCTCGGGGGTGAACACTGAAGCTTTCTTT
CATSGVNTEAFF
>TRBJ2-7|TRBV15|NA|NA
TGTGCCACCAGCAGAGAGAAACAGACCCCGACAACTTTC
CATSREKQTPTTF
>TRBJ2-5|TRBV10-3|NA|NA
TGTGCCACCAACGCGGGGCCAAAAGAGACCCAGTACTTC
CATNAGPKETQYF
>TRBJ2-4|TRBV6-2/TRBV6-3|once|NA
TGTGCCAGCAGTCAGACGGGAAAAAACATTCAGTACTTC
CASSQTGKNIQYF
>TRBJ2-7|TRBV15|NA|NA
TGTGCCACCAGCAGAGGCACAGGGAGTCCCTACGAGCAGTACTTC
CATSRGTGSPYEQYF
>TRBJ1-1|TRBV6-1|NA|NA
TGTGCCAGCAGTGAACGGAACACTGAAGCTTTCTTT
CASSERNTEAFF
>TRBJ2-2|TRBV9|NA|NA
TGTGCCAGCAGCGTAGAAGTAGGCGGCACCGGGGAGCTGTTTTTT
CASSVEVGGTGELFF
>TRBJ2-5|TRBV5-4|few|NA
TGTGCCAGCAGCTTGGGGCAGGGGCCTTTGGATACCCAGTACTTC
CASSLGQGPLDTQYF
>TRBJ2-3|TRBV5-6|NA|NA
TGTGCCAGCAGCCCGCTTGTTTGGACTACCCGCACAGATACGCAGTATTTT
CASSPLVWTTRTDTQYF
>TRBJ1-2|TRBV19|NA|TRBD1
TGTGCCAGTAGTATAGACACAGGGGGATGGGGAGGCTACACCTTC
CASSIDTGGWGGYTF
>TRBJ2-7|TRBV10-3|NA|TRBD2
TGTGCCATCGGGGGACTAGCCGACGAGCAGTACTTC
CAIGGLADEQYF
>TRBJ2-1|TRBV5-6|NA|NA
TGTGCCAGCAGCTTGACGGCGGGCCTCTACAATGAGCAGTTCTTC
CASSLTAGLYNEQFF
>TRBJ2-3|TRBV4-2|NA|TRBD2
TGTGCCAGCAGCCAGACTAGCGGAGGCACAGATACGCAGTATTTT
CASSQTSGGTDTQYF
>TRBJ2-4|TRBV6-2/TRBV6-3|NA|NA
TGTGCCAGCAGTTACGGGTTGCGGGCTATAGCCAAAAACATTCAGTACTTC
CASSYGLRAIAKNIQYF
>TRBJ2-1|TRBV3-1/TRBV3-2|NA|NA
TGTGCCAGCAGCCAAGATATCCAGGTTCGGAATGAGCAGTTCTTC
CASSQDIQVRNEQFF
>TRBJ2-7|TRBV20-1|NA|TRBD1
TGCAGTGCTAGTTCCACCCCGGGACAGGGGGCCTACGAGCAGTACTTC
CSASSTPGQGAYEQYF
>TRBJ1-4|TRBV4-2|NA|NA
TGTGCCAGCACCGAAGGAGGGGGAAGGGTTGAAAAACTGTTTTTT
CASTEGGGRVEKLFF
>TRBJ2-7|TRBV18|NA|NA
TGTGCCAGCTCACCAGCGTCCCCTTGGGAGCAGTACTTC
CASSPASPWEQYF
>TRBJ1-2|TRBV6-1|NA|TRBD1
TGTGCCAGCAGTGAACAGGGGGGTATGGGCTACACCTTC
CASSEQGGMGYTF
>TRBJ2-1|TRBV7-2|NA|NA
TGTGCCAGCAGTAAAAGGGGGGGACCGGATTCTTACAATGAGCAGTTCTTC
CASSKRGGPDSYNEQFF
>TRBJ1-6|TRBV7-2|NA|TRBD1
TGTGCCAGCAGCTTATACTGGACAGGGGACTCACCCCTCCACTTT
CASSLYWTGDSPLHF
>TRBJ2-7|TRBV5-6|NA|TRBD1
TGTGCCAGCAGCTTACGGGTCCGGACAGGGGCCTACGAGCAGTACTTC
CASSLRVRTGAYEQYF
>TRBJ2-7|TRBV15|NA|TRBD2
TGTGCCACCAGCAGAGATATTGGCGGGGGGAAAAAGATCTACGAGCAGTACTTC
CATSRDIGGGKKIYEQYF
>TRBJ2-1|TRBV28|NA|NA
TGTGCCAGCGGCCCCTGGGAGGCATACAATGAGCAGTTCTTC
CASGPWEAYNEQFF
>TRBJ1-5|TRBV6-6|NA|TRBD1
TGTGCCAGCAGTGACAGGGGTGGAAATCAGCCCCAGCATTTT
CASSDRGGNQPQHF
>TRBJ2-7|TRBV28|once|NA
TGTGCCAGCAGTTTAAAACAACGCGAGCAGTACTTC
CASSLKQREQYF
>TRBJ2-5|TRBV12-5|NA|NA
TGTGCTAGTGGCCCGGTGACTGGTATAGAGACCCAGTACTTC
CASGPVTGIETQYF
>TRBJ2-3|TRBV24-1|NA|NA
TGTGCCACCAGTGATACAGGTTCCGCCGGCACAGATACGCAGTATTTT
CATSDTGSAGTDTQYF
>TRBJ2-1|TRBV3-1/TRBV3-2|NA|NA
TGTGCCAGCAGCCAAGACGTAGTGGTGAATGAGCAGTTCTTC
CASSQDVVVNEQFF
>TRBJ2-5|TRBV6-5|NA|NA
TGTGCCAGCAGTTACTCTAGGGGTGGTGGCCAAGAGACCCAGTACTTC
CASSYSRGGGQETQYF
>TRBJ2-7|TRBV28|NA|TRBD2
TGTGCCAGCAGTTCACCCGCTAGCGGGGGCTACGAGCAGTACTTC
CASSSPASGGYEQYF
>TRBJ2-5|TRBV7-2|NA|TRBD2
TGTGCCAGCAGCTTAGGTGGACTAGCGGGGGGAATAAAAGAGACCCAGTACTTC
CASSLGGLAGGIKETQYF
>TRBJ1-4|TRBV6-6|NA|NA
TGTGCCAGCAGTCCGGAGCTGGGAAAACTGTTTTTT
CASSPELGKLFF
>TRBJ2-2|TRBV20-1|NA|TRBD2
TGCAGTGCTAGTAATAGCGGGAGGGCCCGAACCGGGGAGCTGTTTTTT
CSASNSGRARTGELFF
>TRBJ2-1|TRBV7-2|NA|NA
TGTGCCAGCAGCCCCCTTAACTACAATGAGCAGTTCTTC
CASSPLNYNEQFF
>TRBJ2-1|TRBV7-3|NA|NA
TGTGCCAGCAGCTTCTCAGGAACGTCCTACAATGAGCAGTTCTTC
CASSFSGTSYNEQFF
>TRBJ2-4|TRBV6-5|NA|NA
TGTGCCAGCAGATCGGGACATTTGGCCAAAAACATTCAGTACTTC
CASRSGHLAKNIQYF
>TRBJ1-1|TRBV27|NA|NA
TGTGCCAGCAGTTTATCTGTTGGTGGGGCGATGAACACTGAAGCTTTCTTT
CASSLSVGGAMNTEAFF
>TRBJ2-7|TRBV19|once|TRBD2
TGTGCCAGTAGTATGACGGCTAGCGGGGGGAACGAGCAGTACTTC
CASSMTASGGNEQYF
>TRBJ1-6|TRBV7-2|few|NA
TGTGCCAGCAGCTTTCCTACAGGGAATATGGCACCCCTCCACTTT
CASSFPTGNMAPLHF
>TRBJ2-7|TRBV11-3|few|NA
TGTGCCAGCACCGTACACAGTTCCTACGAGCAGTACTTC
CASTVHSSYEQYF
>TRBJ2-5|TRBV5-1|once|NA
TGCGCCAGCAGCTTTGGCAGTGAGACCCAGTACTTC
CASSFGSETQYF
>TRBJ1-1|TRBV28|NA|NA
TGTGCCAGCAGTCTCCCCCCCACTGAAGCTTTCTTT
CASSLPPTEAFF
>TRBJ2-7|TRBV7-9|NA|NA
TGTGCCAGCAGCTTGCCAGGGATTAACGAGCAGTACTTC
CASSLPGINEQYF
>TRBJ2-5|TRBV11-1|NA|TRBD1
TGTGCCAGCAGCTCCCGACAGGGGGCCCGGGAGACCCAGTACTTC
CASSSRQGARETQYF
>TRBJ2-1|TRBV11-3|once|TRBD1
TGTGCCAGCAGCTTGGGGACAGGGAAACACAATGAGCAGTTCTTC
CASSLGTGKHNEQFF